This T cell receptor beta chain originates from a study of blood T cell repertoires in COVID-19. Study information: COVID-19 samples from acute and convalescent phases originated in the United States, Italy and Spain.

Participants, 18 to 89 years old, spanned approximately 26 US areas. A COVID-19 case was met by exposed participants within 2 weeks before study entry. In the original analysis: Amplification of reference gene primers provided the estimated nucleated cell counts. Some clones are missing from TCRdb's copy, which holds only in-frame ones; the method was immunoSEQ multiplex PCR. V and J calls and clone size follow that table, whereas D and trimming were derived from the DNA. The sample lists about 140,000 clones, roughly 83% occurring once. This receptor was identified in a man aged 65 to 79 who had been exposed to COVID-19. Sequenced material: PBMCs or T cells enriched from blood (not recorded which).

This CDR3 reads CASSEGQALGGYTF. Written as DNA, the CDR3 is TGTGCCAGCAGTGAAGGACAGGCCCTGGGAGGCTACACCTTC. The chain has TRBV2 and TRBJ1-2; D may be TRBD1 (6 bases). Trimming removed 1 base at V and 8 bases at J, with 14 bases between. This CDR3 region has 14 residues. Germline V gene lookup returns CDR1 SNHLY and CDR2 FYNNEI.